Many counts were recorded for the clone carrying this T cell receptor (beta chain). Antigen specificity is unknown. This CDR3 is also generated by other DNA sequences in the sample. Sequencing targeted expressed TCRB transcripts, as all isolated RNA had been reverse transcribed. For naive, central memory and regulatory T cell samples, reads averaged around 3.8 million. Clones were read by immunoSEQ multiplex PCR, and TCRdb kept only the in-frame ones, dropping some. Of 300,000 to 350,000 clones listed, 14% are singletons. Blood was drawn once from each donor into heparinised tubes. The draws averaged around 0.12 L. The data belong to a study of beta chain features in type 1 diabetes. The germline V and J ends were trimmed by 2 bases and 1 base, with 3 bases remaining between them. The CDR3 runs to 13 residues. Germline CDR1 reads MNHEY; CDR2 reads SMNVEV (reference sequence). Study results and caveats: TCRB CDR3s were moderately but significantly shorter in Type 1 diabetes patients in all four CD4+ subsets. In the patient group, naive, central memory and Treg TCRB repertoires seemed more alike than in the healthy donor group.

This receptor was identified in a man aged 25 to 40 in good health. The material sequenced was central memory CD4+ T cells from blood. The rearrangement uses TRBV27 and TRBJ1-3; D gene ambiguous. The CDR3 loop reads CASSLGSGNTIYF. The CDR3 nucleotides read TGTGCCAGCAGTTTAGGATCTGGAAACACCATATATTTT.